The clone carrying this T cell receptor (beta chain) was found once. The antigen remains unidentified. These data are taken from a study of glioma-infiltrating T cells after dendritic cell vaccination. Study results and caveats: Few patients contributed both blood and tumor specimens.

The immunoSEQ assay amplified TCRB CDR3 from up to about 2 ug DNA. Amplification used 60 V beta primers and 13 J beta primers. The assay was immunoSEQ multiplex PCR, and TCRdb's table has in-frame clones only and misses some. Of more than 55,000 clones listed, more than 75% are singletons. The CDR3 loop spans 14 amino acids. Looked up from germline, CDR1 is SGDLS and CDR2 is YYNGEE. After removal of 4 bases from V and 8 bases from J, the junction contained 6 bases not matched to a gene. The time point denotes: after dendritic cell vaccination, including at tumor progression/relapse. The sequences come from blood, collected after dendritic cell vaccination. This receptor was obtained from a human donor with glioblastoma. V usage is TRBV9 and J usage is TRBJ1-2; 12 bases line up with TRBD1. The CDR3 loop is CASSLGTGGEGYTF. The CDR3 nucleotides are TGTGCCAGCAGCCTGGGGACAGGGGGCGAAGGCTACACCTTC.